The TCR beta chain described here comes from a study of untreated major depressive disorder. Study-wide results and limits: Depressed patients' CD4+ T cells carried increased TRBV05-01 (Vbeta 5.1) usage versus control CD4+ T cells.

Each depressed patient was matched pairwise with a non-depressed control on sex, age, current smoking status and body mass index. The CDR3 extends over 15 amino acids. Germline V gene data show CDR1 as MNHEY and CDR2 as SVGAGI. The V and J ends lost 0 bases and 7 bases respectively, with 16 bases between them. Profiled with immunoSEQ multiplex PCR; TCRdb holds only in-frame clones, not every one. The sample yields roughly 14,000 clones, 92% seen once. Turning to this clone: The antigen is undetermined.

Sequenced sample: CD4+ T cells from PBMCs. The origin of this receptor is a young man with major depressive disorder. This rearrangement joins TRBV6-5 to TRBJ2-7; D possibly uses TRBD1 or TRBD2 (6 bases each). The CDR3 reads CASSYSPGRGGEQYF. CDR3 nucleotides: TGTGCCAGCAGTTACTCCCCTGGCAGGGGAGGTGAGCAGTACTTC.